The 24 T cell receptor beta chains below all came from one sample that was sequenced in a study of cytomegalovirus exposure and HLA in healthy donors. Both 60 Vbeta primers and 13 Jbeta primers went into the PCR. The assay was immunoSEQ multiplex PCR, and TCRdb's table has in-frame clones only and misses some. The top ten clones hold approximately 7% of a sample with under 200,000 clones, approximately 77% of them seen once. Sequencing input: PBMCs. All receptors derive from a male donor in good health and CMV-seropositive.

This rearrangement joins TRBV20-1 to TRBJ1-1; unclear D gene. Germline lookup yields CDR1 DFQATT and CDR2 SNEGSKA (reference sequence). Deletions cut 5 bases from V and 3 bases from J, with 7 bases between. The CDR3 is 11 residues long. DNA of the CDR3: TGCAGTGCTCATGGCTACACTGAAGCTTTCTTT. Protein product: CSAHGYTEAFF.

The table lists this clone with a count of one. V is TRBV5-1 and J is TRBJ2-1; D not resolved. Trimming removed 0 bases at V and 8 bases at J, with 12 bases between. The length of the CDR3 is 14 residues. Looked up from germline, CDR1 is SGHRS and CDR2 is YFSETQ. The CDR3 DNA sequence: TGCGCCAGCAGCTTGGGTCCCCCTAACTATGAGCAGTTCTTC. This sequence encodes CASSLGPPNYEQFF.

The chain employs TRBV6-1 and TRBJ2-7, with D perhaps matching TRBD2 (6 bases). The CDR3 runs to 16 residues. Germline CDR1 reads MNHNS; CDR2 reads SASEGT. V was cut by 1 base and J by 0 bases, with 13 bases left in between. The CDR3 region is CASSEGRGRSSYEQYF. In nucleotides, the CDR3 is TGTGCCAGCAGTGAAGGGAGAGGGAGGAGCTCCTACGAGCAGTACTTC.

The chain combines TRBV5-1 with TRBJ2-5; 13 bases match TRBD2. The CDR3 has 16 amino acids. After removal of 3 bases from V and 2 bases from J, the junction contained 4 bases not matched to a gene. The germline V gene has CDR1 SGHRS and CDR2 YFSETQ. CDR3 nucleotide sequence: TGCGCCAGCAGCTCCCGACTAGCGGGGGGACAAGAGACCCAGTACTTC. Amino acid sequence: CASSSRLAGGQETQYF.

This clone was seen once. The CDR3 protein is CASSSRDRYTGELFF. The CDR3 region has the DNA TGTGCCAGCAGCTCCCGGGACAGATACACCGGGGAGCTGTTTTTT. The chain carries TRBV5-5 and TRBJ2-2; 7 bases match TRBD1. The CDR3 loop spans 15 amino acids. The germline gives CDR1 SGHKS, CDR2 YYEKEE (reference sequence). V shed 3 bases, J shed 3 bases, and the junction held 5 bases outside the gene matches.

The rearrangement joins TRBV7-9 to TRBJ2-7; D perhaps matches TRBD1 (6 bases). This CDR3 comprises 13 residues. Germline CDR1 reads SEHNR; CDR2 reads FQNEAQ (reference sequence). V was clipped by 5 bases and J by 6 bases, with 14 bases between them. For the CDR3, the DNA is TGTGCCAGCAGCCACAACAGGGTTTCCGAGCAGTACTTC. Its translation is CASSHNRVSEQYF.

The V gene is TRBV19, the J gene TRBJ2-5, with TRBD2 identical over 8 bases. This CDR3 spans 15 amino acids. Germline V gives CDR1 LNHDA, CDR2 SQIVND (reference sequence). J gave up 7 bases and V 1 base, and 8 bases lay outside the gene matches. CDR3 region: CASSIGTSPAGTQYF. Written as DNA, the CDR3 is TGTGCCAGTAGTATAGGGACTAGCCCCGCGGGGACCCAGTACTTC. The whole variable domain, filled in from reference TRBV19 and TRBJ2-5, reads DGGITQSPKYLFRKEGQNVTLSCEQNLNHDAMYWYRQDPGQGLRLIYYSQIVNDFQKGDIAEGYSVSREKKESFPLTVTSAQKNPTAFYLCASSIGTSPAGTQYFGPGTRLLVL.

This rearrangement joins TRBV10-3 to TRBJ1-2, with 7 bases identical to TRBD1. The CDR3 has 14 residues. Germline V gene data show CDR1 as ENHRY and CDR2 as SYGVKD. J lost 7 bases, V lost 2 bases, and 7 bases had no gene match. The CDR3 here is CAISERDSRPGYTF. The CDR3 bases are TGTGCCATCAGTGAGCGGGACAGTCGCCCTGGCTACACCTTC.

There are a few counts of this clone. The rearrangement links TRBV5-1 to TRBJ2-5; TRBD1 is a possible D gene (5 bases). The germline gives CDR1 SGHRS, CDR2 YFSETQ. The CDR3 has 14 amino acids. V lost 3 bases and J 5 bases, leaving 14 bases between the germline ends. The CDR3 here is CASSWGQPIETQYF. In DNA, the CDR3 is TGCGCCAGCAGCTGGGGCCAGCCAATCGAGACCCAGTACTTC.

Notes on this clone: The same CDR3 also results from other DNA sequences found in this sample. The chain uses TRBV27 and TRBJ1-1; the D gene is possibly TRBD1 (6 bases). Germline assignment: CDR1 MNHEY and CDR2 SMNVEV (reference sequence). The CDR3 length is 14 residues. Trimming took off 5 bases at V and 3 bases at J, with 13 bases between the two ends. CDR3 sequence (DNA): TGTGCCAGCAGTCCCCCCCAGGGGTACACTGAAGCTTTCTTT. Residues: CASSPPQGYTEAFF.

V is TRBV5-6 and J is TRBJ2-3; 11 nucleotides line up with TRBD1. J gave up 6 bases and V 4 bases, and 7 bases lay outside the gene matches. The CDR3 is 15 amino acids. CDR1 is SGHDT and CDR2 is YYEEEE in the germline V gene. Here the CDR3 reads CASSAGQGAVDTQYF. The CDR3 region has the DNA TGTGCCAGCAGCGCCGGACAGGGGGCCGTGGATACGCAGTATTTT.

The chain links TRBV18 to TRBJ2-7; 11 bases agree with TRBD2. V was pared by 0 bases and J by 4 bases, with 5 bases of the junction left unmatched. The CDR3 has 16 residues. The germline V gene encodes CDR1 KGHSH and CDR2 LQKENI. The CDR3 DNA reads TGTGCCAGCTCACCACCGAAAGGGACTAGCGGATACGAGCAGTACTTC. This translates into CASSPPKGTSGYEQYF.

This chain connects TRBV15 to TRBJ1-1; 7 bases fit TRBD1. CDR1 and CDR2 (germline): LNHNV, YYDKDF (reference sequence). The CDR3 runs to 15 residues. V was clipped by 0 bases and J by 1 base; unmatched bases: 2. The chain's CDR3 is CATSRDRGRNTEAFF. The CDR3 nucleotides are TGTGCCACCAGCAGAGACAGGGGGAGGAACACTGAAGCTTTCTTT.

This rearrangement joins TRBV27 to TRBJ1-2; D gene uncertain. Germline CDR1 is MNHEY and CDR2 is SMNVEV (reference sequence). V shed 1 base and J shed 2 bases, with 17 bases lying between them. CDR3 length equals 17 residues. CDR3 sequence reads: CASSLFSNSRGNYGYTF. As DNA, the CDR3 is TGTGCCAGCAGTTTATTCTCGAACAGCCGAGGGAACTATGGCTACACCTTC.

The CDR3 region has the DNA TGTGCCACCAGTCCGGGACAAACTAATGAAAAACTGTTTTTT. Translating it yields CATSPGQTNEKLFF. The V gene is TRBV15, the J gene TRBJ1-4, with D perhaps TRBD1 (6 bases). The CDR3 has 14 amino acids. Germline CDR1 and CDR2: LNHNV and YYDKDF (reference sequence). The V and J ends lost 6 bases and 1 base respectively, with 9 bases between them.

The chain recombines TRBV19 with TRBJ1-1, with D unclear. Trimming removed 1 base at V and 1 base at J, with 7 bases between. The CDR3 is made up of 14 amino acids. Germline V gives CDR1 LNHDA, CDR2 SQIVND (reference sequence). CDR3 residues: CASSIGHRNTEAFF. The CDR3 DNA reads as TGTGCCAGTAGTATAGGGCACAGGAACACTGAAGCTTTCTTT.

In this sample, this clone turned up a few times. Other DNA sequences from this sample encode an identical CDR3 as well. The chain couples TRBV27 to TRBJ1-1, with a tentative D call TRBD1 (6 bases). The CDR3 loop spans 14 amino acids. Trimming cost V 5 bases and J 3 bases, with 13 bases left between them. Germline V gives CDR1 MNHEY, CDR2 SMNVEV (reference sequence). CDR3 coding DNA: TGTGCCAGCAGTCCCCCACAGGGTTACACTGAAGCTTTCTTT. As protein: CASSPPQGYTEAFF.

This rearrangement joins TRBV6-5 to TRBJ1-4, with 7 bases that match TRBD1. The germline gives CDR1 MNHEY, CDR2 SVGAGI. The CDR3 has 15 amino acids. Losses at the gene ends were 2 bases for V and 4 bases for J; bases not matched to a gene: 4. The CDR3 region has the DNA TGTGCCAGCAGTTACCGGGGACAGATTAATGAAAAACTGTTTTTT. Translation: CASSYRGQINEKLFF.

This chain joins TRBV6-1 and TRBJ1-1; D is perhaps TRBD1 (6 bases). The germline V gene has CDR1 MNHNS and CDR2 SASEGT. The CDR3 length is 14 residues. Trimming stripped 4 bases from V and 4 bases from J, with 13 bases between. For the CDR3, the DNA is TGTGCCAGCAGTGTAGGGGGGGAGGGCACTGAAGCTTTCTTT. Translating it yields CASSVGGEGTEAFF.

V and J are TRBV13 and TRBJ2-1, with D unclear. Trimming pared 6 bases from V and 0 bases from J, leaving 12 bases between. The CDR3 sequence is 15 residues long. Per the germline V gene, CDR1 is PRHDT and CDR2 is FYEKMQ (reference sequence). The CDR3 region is CASSSVSSSYNEQFF. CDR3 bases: TGTGCCAGCAGTTCAGTCTCAAGCTCCTACAATGAGCAGTTCTTC.

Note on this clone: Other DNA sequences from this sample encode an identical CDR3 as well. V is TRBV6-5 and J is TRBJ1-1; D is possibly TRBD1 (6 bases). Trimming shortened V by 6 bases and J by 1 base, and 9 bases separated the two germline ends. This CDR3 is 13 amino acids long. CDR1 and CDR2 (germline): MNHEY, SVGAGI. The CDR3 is CASSGGRNTEAFF. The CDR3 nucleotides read TGTGCCAGCAGCGGGGGGCGGAACACTGAAGCTTTCTTT.

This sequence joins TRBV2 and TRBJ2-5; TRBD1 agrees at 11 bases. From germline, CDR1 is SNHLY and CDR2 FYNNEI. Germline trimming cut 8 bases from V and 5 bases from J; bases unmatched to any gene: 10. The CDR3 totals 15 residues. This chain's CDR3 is CASARDRGIGETQYF. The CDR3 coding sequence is TGTGCCAGCGCCCGGGACAGGGGGATTGGGGAGACCCAGTACTTC.

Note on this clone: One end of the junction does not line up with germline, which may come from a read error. The CDR3 DNA reads as TGTGCTAGCAGCTTAGAGGAGGAATACGAGCAGTACTTC. It translates to CASSLEEEYEQYF. The chain employs TRBV7-7 and TRBJ2-7, with TRBD2 as a possible D gene (5 bases). The CDR3 contains 13 residues. CDR1 and CDR2 from the germline V gene are SSHAT and FNYEAQ (reference sequence).

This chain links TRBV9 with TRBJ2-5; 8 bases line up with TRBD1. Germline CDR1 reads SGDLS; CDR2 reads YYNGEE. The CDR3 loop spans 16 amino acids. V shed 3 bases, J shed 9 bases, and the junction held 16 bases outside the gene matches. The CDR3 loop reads CASSGSTGEFSEAQYF. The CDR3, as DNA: TGTGCCAGCAGCGGCTCGACAGGGGAGTTTTCGGAGGCCCAGTACTTC.